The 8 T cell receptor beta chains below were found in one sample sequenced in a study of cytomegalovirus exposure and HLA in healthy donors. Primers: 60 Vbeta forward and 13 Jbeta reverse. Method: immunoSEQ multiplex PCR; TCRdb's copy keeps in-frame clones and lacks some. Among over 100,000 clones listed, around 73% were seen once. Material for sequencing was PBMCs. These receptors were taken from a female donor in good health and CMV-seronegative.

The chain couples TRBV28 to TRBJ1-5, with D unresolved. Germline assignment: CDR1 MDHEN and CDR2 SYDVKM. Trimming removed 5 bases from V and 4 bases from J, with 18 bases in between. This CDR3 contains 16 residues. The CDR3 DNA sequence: TGTGCCAGCAGTCCGCGGGCCGAAAGAATGAATCAGCCCCAGCATTTT. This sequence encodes CASSPRAERMNQPQHF.

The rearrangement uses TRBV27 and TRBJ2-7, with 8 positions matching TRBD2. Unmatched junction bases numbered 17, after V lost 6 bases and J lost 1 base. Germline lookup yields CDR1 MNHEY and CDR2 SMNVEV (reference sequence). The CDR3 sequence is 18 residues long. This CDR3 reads CASRYFRCKSGSSYEQYF. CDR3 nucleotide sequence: TGTGCCAGCAGATATTTTCGCTGCAAGAGCGGGAGTTCCTACGAGCAGTACTTC.

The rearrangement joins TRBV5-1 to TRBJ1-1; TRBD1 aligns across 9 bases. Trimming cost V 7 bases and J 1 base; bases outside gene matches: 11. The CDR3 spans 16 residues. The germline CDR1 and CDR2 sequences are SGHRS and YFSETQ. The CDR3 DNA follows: TGCGCCAGCGGTAAGGCGACAGGGGGAGCGAACACTGAAGCTTTCTTT. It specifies CASGKATGGANTEAFF.

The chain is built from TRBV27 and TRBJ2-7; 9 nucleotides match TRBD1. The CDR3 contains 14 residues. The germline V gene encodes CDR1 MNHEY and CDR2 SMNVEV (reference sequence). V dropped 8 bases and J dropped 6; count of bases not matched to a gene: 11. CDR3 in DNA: TGTGCCAGCGGTGTAGACAGGGGGGCCGGCGAGCAGTACTTC. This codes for CASGVDRGAGEQYF.

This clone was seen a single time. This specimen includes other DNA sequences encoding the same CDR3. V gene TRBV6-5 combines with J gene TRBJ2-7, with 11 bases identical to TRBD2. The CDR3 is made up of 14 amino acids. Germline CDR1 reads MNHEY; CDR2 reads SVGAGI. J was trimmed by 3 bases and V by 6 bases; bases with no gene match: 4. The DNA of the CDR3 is TGTGCCAGCAGCCCCGGGACTAGCGGCTACGAGCAGTACTTC. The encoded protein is CASSPGTSGYEQYF.

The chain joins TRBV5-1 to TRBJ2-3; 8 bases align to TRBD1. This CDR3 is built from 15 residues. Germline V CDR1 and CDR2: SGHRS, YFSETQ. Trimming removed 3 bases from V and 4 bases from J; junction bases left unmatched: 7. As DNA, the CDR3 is TGCGCCAGCAGCTCAGGGGGCGGGATCCCAGATACGCAGTATTTT. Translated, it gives CASSSGGGIPDTQYF.

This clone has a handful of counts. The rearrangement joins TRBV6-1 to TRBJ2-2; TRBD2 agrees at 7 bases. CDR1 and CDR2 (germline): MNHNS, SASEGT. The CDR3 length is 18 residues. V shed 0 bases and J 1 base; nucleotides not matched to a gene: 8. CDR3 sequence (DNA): TGTGCCAGCAGTGAAGCGAAGAGAGCGGGATGGAACACCGGGGAGCTGTTTTTT. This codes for CASSEAKRAGWNTGELFF.

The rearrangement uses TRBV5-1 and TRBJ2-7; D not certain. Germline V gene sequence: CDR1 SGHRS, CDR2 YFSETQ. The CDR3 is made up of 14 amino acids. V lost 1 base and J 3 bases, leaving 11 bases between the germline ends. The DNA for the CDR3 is TGCGCCAGCAGCTTGCCCGACATCGTCTACGAGCAGTACTTC. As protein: CASSLPDIVYEQYF.